This paragraph covers one T cell receptor (beta chain) sequence. What it binds is not known. Primers: 60 Vbeta forward and 13 Jbeta reverse. Clones were read by immunoSEQ multiplex PCR, and TCRdb kept only the in-frame ones, dropping some. This sample carries around 77,000 clones, with about 13% going to the ten biggest clones. This sample stems from a study of cytomegalovirus exposure and HLA in healthy donors. Whole-study results and caveats: Roughly uniform depth of sequencing across donors was assumed in presence/absence analyses. The authors considered a cluster of highly shared sequence variants likely to be a sequencing artifact. The analysis excluded some indistinguishable V segments, including TRBV6-2 and TRBV6-3.

Trimming cost V 5 bases and J 5 bases, with 11 bases left between them. The CDR3 spans 13 residues. Germline CDR1 PRHDT, CDR2 FYEKMQ (reference sequence). Specimen: PBMCs. This chain links TRBV13 with TRBJ2-3; D is unclear. The sequence derives from a man between 45 and 60 years old in good health and CMV-seropositive. The CDR3 DNA follows: TGTGCCAGCAGCCTTAGGCCGGGAGATACGCAGTATTTT. Its translation: CASSLRPGDTQYF.